The 27 T cell receptor beta chains listed next were all sequenced from one sample in a study of T cell changes during pregnancy in multiple sclerosis (dated by TCRdb to about 2019). To prepare the library, the immunoSEQ multiplex PCR assay was applied. TCRdb's version of the immuneACCESS table is confined to in-frame rearrangements and falls short of the full clone set. An unresolved V gene accounts for under half of the shortfall where checked; the remainder is of unknown origin. This sample gives about 120,000 clones in total; around nine tenths of them show up just once. The ten largest clonotypes hold about 1.5% of the sample. Here the sequenced sample was peripheral blood, taken in the third trimester of pregnancy. The receptors come from a female donor with multiple sclerosis, enrolled in a pregnancy study.

The chain combines TRBV29-1 with TRBJ2-7, with 7 bases matching TRBD2. Germline CDR1 SQVTM, CDR2 ANQGSEA. The CDR3 contains 11 residues. V lost 7 bases and J lost 3; bases outside the gene matches: 3. CDR3 DNA: TGCAGCGCCCGCGGGGGCTACGAGCAGTACTTC. Translating gives CSARGGYEQYF.

This clone was counted a single time. The chain carries TRBV7-9 and TRBJ2-1; D might be TRBD1 (6 bases). Trimming shortened V by 6 bases and J by 7 bases, and 13 bases separated the two germline ends. The CDR3 extends over 13 amino acids. CDR1 and CDR2 (germline): SEHNR, FQNEAQ (reference sequence). CDR3 amino acids: CASRLGQWNEQFF. In DNA form, the CDR3 reads TGTGCCAGCAGATTGGGACAATGGAATGAGCAGTTCTTC.

The V call is TRBV19, the J call TRBJ2-2; 9 bases are a match to TRBD1. CDR1 and CDR2 from the germline V gene are LNHDA and SQIVND (reference sequence). V shed 5 bases and J 8 bases; nucleotides not matched to a gene: 9. The CDR3 contains 15 residues. This chain's CDR3 is CASSVQGAPGGELFF. In DNA form, the CDR3 reads TGTGCCAGTAGTGTACAGGGGGCGCCTGGGGGGGAGCTGTTTTTT. Full variable domain (missing parts from reference TRBV19 and TRBJ2-2): DGGITQSPKYLFRKEGQNVTLSCEQNLNHDAMYWYRQDPGQGLRLIYYSQIVNDFQKGDIAEGYSVSREKKESFPLTVTSAQKNPTAFYLCASSVQGAPGGELFFGEGSRLTVL.

The chain has TRBV7-2 and TRBJ1-5; no clear D gene. Germline V CDR1 and CDR2: SGHTA, FQGNSA. The CDR3 contains 13 residues. Deletions cut 2 bases from V and 4 bases from J, with 6 bases between. CDR3 nucleotide sequence: TGTGCCAGCAGCTTACCGGGGAATCAGCCCCAGCATTTT. Encoded protein: CASSLPGNQPQHF.

V gene TRBV18 combines with J gene TRBJ2-7; perhaps TRBD1 as D (6 bases). The CDR3 has 15 residues. Trimming took 3 bases from V and 6 from J, leaving 18 bases between them. CDR1 and CDR2 from the germline V gene are KGHSH and LQKENI. The CDR3, as DNA: TGTGCCAGCTCACCTTCCGACAGGATCCAGGGCGAGCAGTACTTC. Translation gives CASSPSDRIQGEQYF.

This clone was counted between two and nine times. The rearrangement joins TRBV6-4 to TRBJ2-3, with TRBD2 matching 7 bases. This CDR3 is built from 16 residues. CDR1 and CDR2 from the germline V gene are MRHNA and SNTAGT. With 0 bases clipped from V and 2 bases from J, the junction kept 5 bases outside the gene matches. Here the CDR3 DNA reads TGTGCCAGCAGTGACTCGCGGACTAGTTTCACAGATACGCAGTATTTT. Translation: CASSDSRTSFTDTQYF.

V and J are TRBV27 and TRBJ2-1; 8 nucleotides match TRBD2. This CDR3 has 15 residues. Germline V lookup: CDR1 MNHEY, CDR2 SMNVEV (reference sequence). The trim removed 6 bases at V and 6 bases at J, leaving 10 bases unmatched. CDR3 sequence reads: CASRGGLGPINEQFF. The CDR3 nucleotides read TGTGCCAGCAGGGGGGGACTAGGCCCTATCAATGAGCAGTTCTTC.

The rearrangement joins TRBV29-1 to TRBJ1-5; no clear D gene. Trimming removed 2 bases at V and 6 bases at J, with 11 bases between. The CDR3 spans 13 residues. CDR1 SQVTM and CDR2 ANQGSEA come from the germline V gene. CDR3 sequence reads: CSVETSEGQPQHF. The CDR3 DNA reads TGCAGCGTTGAAACCTCTGAGGGTCAGCCCCAGCATTTT. The full variable domain, with the rest looked up from reference TRBV29-1 and TRBJ1-5, is SAVISQKPSRDICQRGTSLTIQCQVDSQVTMMFWYRQQPGQSLTLIATANQGSEATYESGFVIDKFPISRPNLTFSTLTVSNMSPEDSSIYLCSVETSEGQPQHFGDGTRLSIL.

At least ten counts were recorded for this clone. This chain connects TRBV27 to TRBJ2-2, with a tentative D call TRBD2 (7 bases). The CDR3 covers 17 residues. Germline assignment: CDR1 MNHEY and CDR2 SMNVEV (reference sequence). The V and J ends lost 0 bases and 4 bases respectively, with 15 bases between them. The CDR3 nucleotides read TGTGCCAGCAGTTTATCTGCGGGGGACACGATCACCGGGGAGCTGTTTTTT. Translating gives CASSLSAGDTITGELFF.

This chain uses TRBV19 with TRBJ2-3; 7 nucleotides match TRBD1. With V trimmed by 4 bases and J by 0 bases, 1 base remained unmatched. Looked up from germline, CDR1 is LNHDA and CDR2 is SQIVND (reference sequence). The CDR3 covers 14 residues. CDR3 nucleotide sequence: TGTGCCAGTAGTACGGGACAGAGCACAGATACGCAGTATTTT. It translates to CASSTGQSTDTQYF.

The V and J genes are TRBV27 and TRBJ1-2; D uncertain. The CDR3 extends over 12 amino acids. The V end lost 5 bases, the J end lost 8 bases, and 12 bases lay between the germline ends. Germline V gene lookup returns CDR1 MNHEY and CDR2 SMNVEV (reference sequence). CDR3: CASSHYRGGYTF. The CDR3, as DNA: TGTGCCAGCAGTCACTATAGAGGGGGCTACACCTTC.

The chain couples TRBV1 to TRBJ2-1; the table's D call, TRBD2, was not checked against the DNA. TRBV1 is labeled a pseudogene. CDR3 size: 15 residues. In DNA, the CDR3 is TGCACCAGCAGCCCCGGGTGGTCTTCGTACAATGAGCAGTTCTTC. It translates to CTSSPGWSSYNEQFF.

V is TRBV18 and J is TRBJ2-1; D possibly corresponds to TRBD2 (6 bases). The CDR3 sequence is 14 residues long. Germline CDR1 reads KGHSH; CDR2 reads LQKENI. V lost 3 bases and J 3 bases, leaving 9 bases between the germline ends. For the CDR3, the DNA is TGTGCCAGCTCACCTGCGGACTACTACAATGAGCAGTTCTTC. Amino acids: CASSPADYYNEQFF.

The chain links TRBV7-3 to TRBJ2-5; 13 bases agree with TRBD2. CDR1 and CDR2 from the germline V gene are SGHTA and FQGTGA. V lost 5 bases, J lost 5 bases, and 5 bases stayed unmatched. There are 15 residues in the CDR3. CDR3 in DNA: TGTGCCAGCAGCCTAGGACTAGCGGGAGAGGAGACCCAGTACTTC. This encodes CASSLGLAGEETQYF. Filled out from reference TRBV7-3 and TRBJ2-5, the complete variable domain reads GAGVSQTPSNKVTEKGKYVELRCDPISGHTALYWYRQSLGQGPEFLIYFQGTGAADDSGLPNDRFFAVRPEGSVSTLKIQRTERGDSAVYLCASSLGLAGEETQYFGPGTRLLVL.

The chain combines TRBV9 with TRBJ1-1; D possibly corresponds to TRBD1 (6 bases). The CDR3 extends over 14 amino acids. In germline, CDR1 is SGDLS, CDR2 YYNGEE. V lost 7 bases to trimming and J lost 2 bases, with 15 bases between them. CDR3 region: CASGGGGYNTEAFF. DNA for the CDR3: TGTGCCAGCGGGGGGGGCGGTTACAACACTGAAGCTTTCTTT.

This CDR3 is CASTLLAGASYNEQFF. The CDR3 DNA reads TGCGCCAGCACTTTACTAGCGGGAGCCTCCTACAATGAGCAGTTCTTC. The chain couples TRBV10-2 to TRBJ2-1; 11 bases match TRBD2. Germline V CDR1 and CDR2: WSHSY, SAAADI. Germline trimming cut 7 bases from V and 0 bases from J; bases unmatched to any gene: 5. The CDR3 sequence is 16 residues long.

J is TRBJ2-2 and V is TRBV13; the D gene is possibly TRBD1 (6 bases). Germline lookup yields CDR1 PRHDT and CDR2 FYEKMQ (reference sequence). This CDR3 is 14 amino acids long. Trimming took 0 bases from V and 7 from J, leaving 9 bases between them. CDR3 nucleotides: TGTGCCAGCAGCTTAGGACAGGGCGTCGGGGAGCTGTTTTTT. Its translation is CASSLGQGVGELFF.

The chain combines TRBV28 with TRBJ2-7, with 7 bases matching TRBD1. V lost 6 bases and J lost 2; bases outside the gene matches: 10. Germline CDR1 is MDHEN and CDR2 is SYDVKM. The CDR3 runs to 15 residues. The CDR3 reads CASSLREGQPYEQYF. The DNA of the CDR3 is TGTGCCAGCAGCCTACGAGAGGGACAGCCCTACGAGCAGTACTTC.

The V gene is TRBV4-1, the J gene TRBJ2-7; D is unclear. The ends were cut back, 0 bases at V and 4 bases at J, with 19 bases in the middle. The CDR3 loop spans 17 amino acids. CDR1 is MGHRA and CDR2 is YSYEKL in the germline V gene. CDR3 in amino acids: CASSQDPLQAPRYEQYF. The CDR3, as DNA: TGCGCCAGCAGCCAAGATCCCCTGCAGGCCCCTCGGTACGAGCAGTACTTC.

The chain employs TRBV6-1 and TRBJ1-1, with unresolved D. Trimming shortened V by 9 bases and J by 7 bases, and 15 bases separated the two germline ends. The CDR3 contains 12 residues. CDR1 and CDR2 from the germline V gene are MNHNS and SASEGT. CDR3 sequence: CASSWREGEAFF. CDR3 DNA: TGTGCCAGTTCTTGGAGGGAAGGTGAAGCTTTCTTT.

The rearrangement links TRBV7-2 to TRBJ1-2, with D unresolved. This CDR3 spans 14 amino acids. Germline CDR1 and CDR2: SGHTA and FQGNSA. Trimming took 3 bases from V and 0 from J, leaving 8 bases between them. This chain's CDR3 is CASSLRDPNYGYTF. The CDR3 DNA sequence: TGTGCCAGCAGCTTGCGGGATCCTAACTATGGCTACACCTTC.

This chain connects TRBV11-3 to TRBJ2-1; 14 bases line up with TRBD2. The CDR3 is 16 amino acids. Germline lookup yields CDR1 SGHNT and CDR2 YENEEA. Germline trimming cut 5 bases from V and 8 bases from J; bases unmatched to any gene: 8. The CDR3 sequence: CASSRGTSGSTDEQFF. The DNA for the CDR3 is TGTGCCAGCAGCCGTGGGACTAGCGGGAGCACCGATGAGCAGTTCTTC.

Points on this clone: The same CDR3 also results from other DNA sequences found in this sample. CDR3 residues: CASSQAQGIGTEAFF. The CDR3 DNA is TGTGCCAGCAGTCAAGCACAGGGAATCGGCACTGAAGCTTTCTTT. The rearrangement links TRBV27 to TRBJ1-1; perhaps TRBD1 as D (6 bases). Germline V CDR1 and CDR2: MNHEY, SMNVEV (reference sequence). The CDR3 length is 15 residues. Trimming left V 5 bases short and J 4 bases short, with 17 bases between.

This chain links TRBV6-5 with TRBJ1-5; TRBD1 might be the D (6 bases). Trimming stripped 5 bases from V and 4 bases from J, with 9 bases between. CDR1 and CDR2 (germline): MNHEY, SVGAGI. This CDR3 contains 13 residues. The CDR3 sequence is CASSDGQNQPQHF. CDR3 coding DNA: TGTGCCAGCAGTGACGGACAGAATCAGCCCCAGCATTTT.

The CDR3 nucleotides are TGTGCCAGTAGTATGGCGGTTAACTATGGCTACACCTTC. This encodes CASSMAVNYGYTF. The chain recombines TRBV19 with TRBJ1-2; unclear D gene. This CDR3 region has 13 residues. Between the trimmed V and J ends, which lost 3 bases and 1 base, there was a span of 6 bases. CDR1 and CDR2 (germline): LNHDA, SQIVND (reference sequence).

The chain couples TRBV7-9 to TRBJ2-3, with 10 bases lining up with TRBD1. Germline CDR1 and CDR2: SEHNR and FQNEAQ (reference sequence). V lost 7 bases to trimming and J lost 0 bases; unmatched junction nucleotides: 4. The CDR3 extends over 15 amino acids. For the CDR3, the DNA is TGTGCCAGCATCCGGACAGGGGGTAGCACAGATACGCAGTATTTT. Translated: CASIRTGGSTDTQYF. The whole variable domain, filled in from reference TRBV7-9 and TRBJ2-3, reads DTGVSQNPRHKITKRGQNVTFRCDPISEHNRLYWYRQTLGQGPEFLTYFQNEAQLEKSRLLSDRFSAERPKGSFSTLEIQRTEQGDSAMYLCASIRTGGSTDTQYFGPGTRLTVL.

The sample holds one count of this clone. V usage is TRBV19 and J usage is TRBJ2-1; perhaps TRBD1 as D (6 bases). Trimming left V 6 bases short and J 9 bases short, with 9 bases between. In germline, CDR1 is LNHDA, CDR2 SQIVND (reference sequence). This CDR3 has 11 amino acids. CDR3 sequence: CASRQGFEQFF. The CDR3 DNA reads TGTGCCAGTAGACAGGGTTTTGAGCAGTTCTTC.